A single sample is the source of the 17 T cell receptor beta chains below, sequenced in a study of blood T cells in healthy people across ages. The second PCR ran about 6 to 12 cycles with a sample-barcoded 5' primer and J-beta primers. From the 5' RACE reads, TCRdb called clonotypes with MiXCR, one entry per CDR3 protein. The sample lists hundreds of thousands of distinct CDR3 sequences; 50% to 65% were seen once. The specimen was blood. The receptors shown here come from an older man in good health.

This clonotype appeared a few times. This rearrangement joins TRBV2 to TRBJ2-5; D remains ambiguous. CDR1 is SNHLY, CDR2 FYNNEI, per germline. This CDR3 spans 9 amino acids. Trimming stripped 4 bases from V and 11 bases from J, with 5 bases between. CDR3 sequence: CASSAQQYF. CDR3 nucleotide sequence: TGTGCCAGCAGTGCGCAGCAGTACTTC. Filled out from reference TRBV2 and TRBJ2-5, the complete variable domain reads EPEVTQTPSHQVTQMGQEVILRCVPISNHLYFYWYRQILGQKVEFLVSFYNNEISEKSEIFDDQFSVERPDGSNFTLKIRSTKLEDSAMYFCASSAQQYFGPGTRLLVL.

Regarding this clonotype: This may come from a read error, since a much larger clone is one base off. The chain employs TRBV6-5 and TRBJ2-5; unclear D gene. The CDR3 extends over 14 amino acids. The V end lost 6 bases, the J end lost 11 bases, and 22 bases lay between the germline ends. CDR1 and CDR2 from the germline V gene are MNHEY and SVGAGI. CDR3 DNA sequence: TGTGCCAGCAGCTCTCGGGTCTCGGTGAATGAGCAGTACTTC. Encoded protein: CASSSRVSVNEQYF.

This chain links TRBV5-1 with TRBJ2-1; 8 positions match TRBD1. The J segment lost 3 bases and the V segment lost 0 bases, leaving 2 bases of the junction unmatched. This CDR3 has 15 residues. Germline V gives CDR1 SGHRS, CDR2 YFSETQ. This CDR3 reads CASSLEGQVYNEQFF. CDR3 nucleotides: TGCGCCAGCAGCTTGGAGGGACAGGTCTACAATGAGCAGTTCTTC.

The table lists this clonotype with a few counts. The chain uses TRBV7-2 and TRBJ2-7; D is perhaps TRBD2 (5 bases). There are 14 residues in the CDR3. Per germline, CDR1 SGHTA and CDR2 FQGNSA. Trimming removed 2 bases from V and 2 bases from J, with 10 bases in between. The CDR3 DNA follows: TGTGCCAGCAGCTTACCGGGGATAACCTACGAGCAGTACTTC. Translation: CASSLPGITYEQYF.

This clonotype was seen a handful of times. DNA for the CDR3: TGTGCCATCCGCCGGGGGGAACCCTACGAGCAGTACTTC. It encodes CAIRRGEPYEQYF. The rearrangement joins TRBV10-3 to TRBJ2-7; TRBD2 aligns across 7 bases. The CDR3 loop spans 13 amino acids. CDR1 and CDR2 from the germline V gene are ENHRY and SYGVKD. With V trimmed by 8 bases and J by 2 bases, 6 bases remained unmatched.

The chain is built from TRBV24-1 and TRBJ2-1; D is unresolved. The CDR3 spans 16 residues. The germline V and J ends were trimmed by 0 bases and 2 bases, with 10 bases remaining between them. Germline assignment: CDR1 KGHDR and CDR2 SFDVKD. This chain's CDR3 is CATSDLGQSPYNEQFF. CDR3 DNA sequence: TGTGCCACCAGTGATTTGGGGCAATCCCCCTACAATGAGCAGTTCTTC.

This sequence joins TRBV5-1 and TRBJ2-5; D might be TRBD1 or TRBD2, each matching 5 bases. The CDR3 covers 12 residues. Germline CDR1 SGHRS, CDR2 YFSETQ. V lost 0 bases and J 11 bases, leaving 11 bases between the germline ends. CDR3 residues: CASSLVGDPQYF. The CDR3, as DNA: TGCGCCAGCAGCTTGGTTGGGGACCCGCAGTACTTC.

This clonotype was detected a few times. CDR3: CASSDLKLTAGVRETQYF. The CDR3 coding sequence is TGCGCCAGCAGTGACCTTAAATTAACAGCGGGAGTCCGGGAGACCCAGTACTTC. The chain combines TRBV10-1 with TRBJ2-5, with 8 positions matching TRBD2. The CDR3 runs 18 residues. Trimming took 3 bases from V and 5 from J; bases not matched to a gene: 17. Per the germline V gene, CDR1 is WNHNN and CDR2 is SYGVQD (reference sequence).

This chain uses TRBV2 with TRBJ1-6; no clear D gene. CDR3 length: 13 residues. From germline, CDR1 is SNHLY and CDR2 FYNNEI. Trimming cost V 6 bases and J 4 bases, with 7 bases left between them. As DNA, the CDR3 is TGTGCCAGCAGCAATGATTATAATTCACCCCTCCACTTT. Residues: CASSNDYNSPLHF.

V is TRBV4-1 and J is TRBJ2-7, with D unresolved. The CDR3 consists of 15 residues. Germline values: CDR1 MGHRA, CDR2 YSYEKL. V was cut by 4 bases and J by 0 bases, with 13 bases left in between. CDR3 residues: CASSRTQDPSYEQYF. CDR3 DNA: TGCGCCAGCAGCCGAACTCAGGATCCCTCCTACGAGCAGTACTTC.

The CDR3 loop is CASSFQASGSTDTQYF. The CDR3 bases are TGTGCCAGCAGCTTCCAAGCTAGCGGAAGCACAGATACGCAGTATTTT. The V and J genes are TRBV7-2 and TRBJ2-3, with 7 bases lining up with TRBD2. The CDR3 runs 16 residues. The germline V gene has CDR1 SGHTA and CDR2 FQGNSA. V lost 3 bases, J lost 0 bases, and 6 bases stayed unmatched.

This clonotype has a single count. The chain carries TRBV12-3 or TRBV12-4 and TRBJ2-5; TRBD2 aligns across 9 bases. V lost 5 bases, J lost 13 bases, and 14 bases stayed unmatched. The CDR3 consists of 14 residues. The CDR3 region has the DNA TGTGCCAGCAGTCCAGCTGGGCGCGGGAGGGCCCTGTACTTC. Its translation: CASSPAGRGRALYF.

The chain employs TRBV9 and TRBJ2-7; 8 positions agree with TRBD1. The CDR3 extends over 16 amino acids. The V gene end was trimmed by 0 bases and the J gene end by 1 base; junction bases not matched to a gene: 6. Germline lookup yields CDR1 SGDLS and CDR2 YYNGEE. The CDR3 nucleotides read TGTGCCAGCAGCGTAGCAAGACAGGGGCCATCCTACGAGCAGTACTTC. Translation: CASSVARQGPSYEQYF.

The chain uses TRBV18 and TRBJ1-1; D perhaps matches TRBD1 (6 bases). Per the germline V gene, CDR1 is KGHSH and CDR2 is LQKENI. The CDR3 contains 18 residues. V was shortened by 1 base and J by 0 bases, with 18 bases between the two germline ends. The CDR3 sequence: CASSPRSGRGIMNTEAFF. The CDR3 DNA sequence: TGTGCCAGCTCACCACGATCAGGGAGGGGGATCATGAACACTGAAGCTTTCTTT.

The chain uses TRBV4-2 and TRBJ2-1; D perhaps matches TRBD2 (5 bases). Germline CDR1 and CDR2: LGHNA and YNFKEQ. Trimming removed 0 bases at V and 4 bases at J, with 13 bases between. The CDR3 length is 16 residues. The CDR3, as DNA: TGTGCCAGCAGCCAAGATCGTTACGGGAAATACAATGAGCAGTTCTTC. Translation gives CASSQDRYGKYNEQFF.

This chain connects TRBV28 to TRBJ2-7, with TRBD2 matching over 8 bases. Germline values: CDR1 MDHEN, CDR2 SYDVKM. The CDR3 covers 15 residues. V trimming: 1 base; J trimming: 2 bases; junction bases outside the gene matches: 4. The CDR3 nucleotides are TGTGCCAGCAGTTTATCGGGAGGGCCGACCTACGAGCAGTACTTC. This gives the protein CASSLSGGPTYEQYF.

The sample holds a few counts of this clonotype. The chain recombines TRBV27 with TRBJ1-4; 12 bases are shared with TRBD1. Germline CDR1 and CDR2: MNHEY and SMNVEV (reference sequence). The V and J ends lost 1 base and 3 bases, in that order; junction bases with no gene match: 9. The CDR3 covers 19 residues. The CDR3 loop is CASSLWGQGAQMANEKLFF. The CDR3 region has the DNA TGTGCCAGCAGTTTATGGGGACAGGGGGCGCAGATGGCTAATGAAAAACTGTTTTTT. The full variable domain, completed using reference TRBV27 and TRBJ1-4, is EAQVTQNPRYLITVTGKKLTVTCSQNMNHEYMSWYRQDPGLGLRQIYYSMNVEVTDKGDVPEGYKVSRKEKRNFPLILESPSPNQTSLYFCASSLWGQGAQMANEKLFFGSGTQLSVL.